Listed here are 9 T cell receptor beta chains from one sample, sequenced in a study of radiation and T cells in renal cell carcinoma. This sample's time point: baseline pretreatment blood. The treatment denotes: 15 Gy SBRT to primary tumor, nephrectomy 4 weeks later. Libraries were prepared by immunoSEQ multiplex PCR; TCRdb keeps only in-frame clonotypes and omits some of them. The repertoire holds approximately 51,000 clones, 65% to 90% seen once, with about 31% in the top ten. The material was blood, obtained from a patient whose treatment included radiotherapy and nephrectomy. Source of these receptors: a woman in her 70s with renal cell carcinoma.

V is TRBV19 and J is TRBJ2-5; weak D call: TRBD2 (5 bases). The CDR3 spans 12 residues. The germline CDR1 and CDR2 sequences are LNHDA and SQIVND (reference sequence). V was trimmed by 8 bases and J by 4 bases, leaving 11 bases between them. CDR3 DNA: TGTGCCAGTGGACGTCGGGGAGAGACCCAGTACTTC. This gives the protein CASGRRGETQYF.

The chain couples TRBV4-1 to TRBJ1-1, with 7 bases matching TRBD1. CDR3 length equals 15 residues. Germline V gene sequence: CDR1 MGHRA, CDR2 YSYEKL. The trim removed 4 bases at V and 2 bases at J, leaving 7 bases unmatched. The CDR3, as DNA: TGCGCCAGCAGCCCTCGACAGGGACCAAACACTGAAGCTTTCTTT. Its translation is CASSPRQGPNTEAFF.

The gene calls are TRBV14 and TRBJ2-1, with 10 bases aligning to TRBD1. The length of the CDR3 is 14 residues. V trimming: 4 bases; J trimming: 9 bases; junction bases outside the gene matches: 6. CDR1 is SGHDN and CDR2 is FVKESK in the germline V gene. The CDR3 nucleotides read TGTGCCAGCAGCCCCGGGACAGGGGTTCCTGAGCAGTTCTTC. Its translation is CASSPGTGVPEQFF.

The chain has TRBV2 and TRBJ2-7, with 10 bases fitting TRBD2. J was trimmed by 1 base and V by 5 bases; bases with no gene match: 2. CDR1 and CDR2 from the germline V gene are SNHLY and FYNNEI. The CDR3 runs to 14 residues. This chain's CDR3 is CASSLAGGSYEQYF. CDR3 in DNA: TGTGCCAGCAGTTTAGCGGGGGGATCCTACGAGCAGTACTTC.

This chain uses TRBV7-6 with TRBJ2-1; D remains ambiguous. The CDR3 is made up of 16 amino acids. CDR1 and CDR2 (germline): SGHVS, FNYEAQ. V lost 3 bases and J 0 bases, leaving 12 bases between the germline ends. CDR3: CASSFTARHSYNEQFF. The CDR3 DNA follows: TGTGCCAGCAGCTTCACTGCTAGGCACTCCTACAATGAGCAGTTCTTC.

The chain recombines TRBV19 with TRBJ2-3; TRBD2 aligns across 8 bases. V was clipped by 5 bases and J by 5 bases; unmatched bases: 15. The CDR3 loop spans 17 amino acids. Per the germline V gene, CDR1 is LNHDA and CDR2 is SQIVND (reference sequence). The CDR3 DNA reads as TGTGCCAGTAGTCGGTGGATGTCGGGGGGGCAGGGAGATACGCAGTATTTT. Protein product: CASSRWMSGGQGDTQYF. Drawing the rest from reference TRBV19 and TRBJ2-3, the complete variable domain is DGGITQSPKYLFRKEGQNVTLSCEQNLNHDAMYWYRQDPGQGLRLIYYSQIVNDFQKGDIAEGYSVSREKKESFPLTVTSAQKNPTAFYLCASSRWMSGGQGDTQYFGPGTRLTVL.

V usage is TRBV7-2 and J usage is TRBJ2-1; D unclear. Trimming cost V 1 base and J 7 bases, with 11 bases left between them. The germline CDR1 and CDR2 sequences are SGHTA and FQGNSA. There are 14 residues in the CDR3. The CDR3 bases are TGTGCCAGCAGCTTAGGTTCGCCTGTTAATGAGCAGTTCTTC. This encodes CASSLGSPVNEQFF. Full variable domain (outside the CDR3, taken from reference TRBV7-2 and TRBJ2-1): GAGVSQSPSNKVTEKGKDVELRCDPISGHTALYWYRQSLGQGLEFLIYFQGNSAPDKSGLPSDRFSAERTGGSVSTLTIQRTQQEDSAVYLCASSLGSPVNEQFFGPGTRLTVL.

CDR3 amino acids: CASSEAPGDTQYF. As DNA, the CDR3 is TGTGCCAGCAGTGAAGCGCCGGGTGATACGCAGTATTTT. This chain connects TRBV2 to TRBJ2-3; D gene ambiguous. CDR3 length: 13 residues. Germline assignment: CDR1 SNHLY and CDR2 FYNNEI. The germline V and J ends were trimmed by 0 bases and 6 bases, with 7 bases remaining between them.

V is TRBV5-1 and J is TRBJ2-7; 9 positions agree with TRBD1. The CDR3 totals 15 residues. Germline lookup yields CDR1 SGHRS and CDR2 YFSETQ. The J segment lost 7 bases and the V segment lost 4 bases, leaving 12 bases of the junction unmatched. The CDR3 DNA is TGCGCCAGCAGCATGACCCAGACAGGGGGAGGGGAGCAGTACTTC. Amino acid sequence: CASSMTQTGGGEQYF.